The entry below describes one T cell receptor (beta chain). Each of the donors was a healthy bone marrow donor. This record belongs to a study of cytomegalovirus exposure and HLA in healthy donors. The PCR made use of 60 Vbeta and 13 Jbeta primers. Original methodology: Later analysis identified around 85 million unique TCR beta chains, 9 million to 12 million shared. Sequencing was performed with immunoSEQ multiplex PCR; in TCRdb, only in-frame clones are kept and a portion is missing. For V, J and clone size, that table is used; D and trimming come from the DNA. The sample records around 110,000 clones, about 60% being singletons. Trimming removed 0 bases at V and 4 bases at J, with 10 bases between. Germline V gene data show CDR1 as LGHNA and CDR2 as YNFKEQ. The CDR3 spans 15 residues.

J is TRBJ2-1 and V is TRBV4-2; maybe TRBD1 (5 bases). The TCR comes from a woman aged 30 to 39 in good health and CMV-seronegative. The specimen was PBMCs. The CDR3 loop is CASSQDWAGYNEQFF. DNA of the CDR3: TGTGCCAGCAGCCAAGATTGGGCAGGGTACAATGAGCAGTTCTTC.